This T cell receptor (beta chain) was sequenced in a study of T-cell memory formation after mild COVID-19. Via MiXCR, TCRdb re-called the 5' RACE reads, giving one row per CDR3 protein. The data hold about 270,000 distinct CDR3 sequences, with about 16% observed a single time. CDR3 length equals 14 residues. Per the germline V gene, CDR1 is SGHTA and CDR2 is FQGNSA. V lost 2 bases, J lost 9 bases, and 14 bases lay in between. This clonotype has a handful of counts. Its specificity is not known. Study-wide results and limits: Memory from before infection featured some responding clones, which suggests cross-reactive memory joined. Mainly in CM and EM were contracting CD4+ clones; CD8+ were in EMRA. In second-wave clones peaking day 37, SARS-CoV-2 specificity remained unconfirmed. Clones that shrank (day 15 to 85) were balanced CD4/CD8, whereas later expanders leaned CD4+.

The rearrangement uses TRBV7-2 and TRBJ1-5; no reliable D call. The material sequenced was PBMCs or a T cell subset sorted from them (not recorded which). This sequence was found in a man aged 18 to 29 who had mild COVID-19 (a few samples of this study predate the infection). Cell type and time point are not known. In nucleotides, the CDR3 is TGTGCCAGCAGCTTATTATTGGGGTCTGGGCCCCAGCATTTT. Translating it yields CASSLLLGSGPQHF.